This TCR beta chain was sequenced during a study of human CD8 memory T cell subsets. CDR3 length: 20 residues. UMI-labeled 5' RACE produced the TCR beta libraries. TCRdb reanalyzed the 5' RACE reads, giving one entry per CDR3 protein sequence and no DNA. The sample yields fewer than 11,000 distinct CDR3 sequences, of which the top ten take up about 20%. TSTEM referred to stem-like memory CD8+ T cells, which were CCR7+ PD-1- TIGIT-. The sequence derives from a human donor in good health. Sequencing was performed on CD8+ stem-like memory T cells (TSCM and TCM) sorted from PBMCs. Specified subset: stem-like memory CD8 T cells (TSTEM), CCR7+ PD-1- TIGIT-. V and J are TRBV12-3 or TRBV12-4 and TRBJ1-2; the TCRdb D gene call, TRBD1, has no DNA to confirm it. CDR3 protein: CASSFPLRDRPHNTNYGYTF.